This T cell receptor (beta chain) was captured in a study of blood T cell repertoires in COVID-19 (TCRdb year 2020). Background on the whole study: The collaborator samples originated in the United States, Italy and Spain and spanned the acute and convalescent phases of COVID-19. HLA class I and class II types, where available, came from metadata supplied by the sample provider rather than from assay-based typing. The prospective study material was composed of cDNA or gDNA derived from T cells, B-cell-depleted T cells, or PBMCs. Sample metadata almost always included a de-identified subject ID, COVID-19 status, age in years and sex. The repertoires were released in a freely available public database meant as a resource for research on the immune response to SARS-CoV-2. The samples were drawn from the first 160 participants of the ongoing ImmuneRACE study and from roughly 1,300 subjects provided by 6 global collaborators. Subjects who had been exposed to COVID-19, were actively infected with it, or had recovered from it provided the deeply sampled blood TCRbeta repertoires that made up the dataset. Overall study results and their limits: The quantity of clinical and demographic metadata differed by source and by participant and was supplied without curation.

Each collaborating institution followed its own protocols to collect whole blood in K2EDTA tubes. For TCRbeta analysis, collaborators shipped samples in one of three forms: frozen whole blood, isolated PBMCs, or DNA extracted from either of those sample types. With regard to this clone: Its antigen has not been determined. No quality values exist for individual bases; no much larger clone is one base distant.

TCRbeta CDR3 regions were amplified from genomic DNA by means of the immunoSEQ Assay, a bias-controlled multiplex PCR. In the source study's methods: The number of nucleated cells in each sample was estimated by amplification of reference gene primers within the assay. Sequence reads were collapsed and filtered to measure the absolute abundance of every unique TCRbeta CDR3 rearrangement. For each sample, productive Simpson clonality was calculated by taking the square root of Simpson's diversity index across productive rearrangements. TCRdb carries this immuneACCESS record with in-frame sequences only. Its versions omit some clonotypes, under half of them owing to an unresolved V gene in the studies checked, with the rest unexplained. Clonal size and the V and J genes are those of that table, whereas D and trimming came from the DNA. The sample table holds roughly 220,000 clones, of which 80% to 85% were seen once. Of the sample, about 2.1% falls within the top ten clones.

CDR1 LGHDT and CDR2 YNNKEL were looked up in the germline V gene (reference sequence). After removal of 0 bases from V and 3 bases from J, the junction retains 7 bases not matched to a gene. The CDR3 spans 16 residues, from the cysteine through the phenylalanine. The kept DNA is CDR3 alone, 48 bases in frame from the first base. The sequence links TRBV3-1 (or the pseudogene TRBV3-2) to TRBJ2-7, and TRBD2 aligns with 8 junction nucleotides. The sequencing input was peripheral blood. This clonotype originated in a woman in her fifties or sixties with acute or convalescent COVID-19. Here is the DNA: TGTGCCAGCAGCCAAGAAATCAGCGGGGGATTCTACGAGCAGTACTTC. It codes for CASSQEISGGFYEQYF.